In this sample, the clone carrying this T cell receptor beta chain turned up a few times. The antigen remains unidentified. CDR3 length equals 20 residues. Deletions cut 5 bases from V and 2 bases from J, with 30 bases between. CDR1 and CDR2 from the germline V gene are PRHDT and FYEKMQ (reference sequence). The sample comes from a study of Graves' ophthalmopathy and Graves' hyperthyroidism. The study, taken as a whole, reports: Clonotypes were expanded in thyroid at above 0.001 frequency, and most also appeared in blood.

CDR3 regions of TCR beta were amplified from RNA transcripts. Following a first-round RT-PCR that used HTBI primers, a second-round multiplex PCR was carried out. TCRdb reanalysed the multiplex PCR reads using MiXCR and keeps one entry per CDR3 protein. This sample yields 400,000 to 500,000 distinct CDR3 sequences, of which 20% to 25% are seen a single time; roughly 3% belongs to the top ten. Sequencing used peripheral blood. This clonotype originated in a woman between 18 and 29 years old with stable Graves' hyperthyroidism. This chain links TRBV13 with TRBJ1-2; possibly TRBD1 for D (6 bases). In nucleotides, the CDR3 is TGTGCCAGCAGCCATCTCGGGTCCCGTATGTGCACAGGGCGAAACTATGGCTACACCTTC. It codes for CASSHLGSRMCTGRNYGYTF.